This is a list of T cell receptor beta chains from one sample in a study of OX40 agonist ivuxolimab in advanced cancers. Using immunoSEQ multiplex PCR, the repertoire was profiled, and TCRdb retains in-frame clones only, with some absent. The repertoire has around 45,000 clones, about four fifths of them found once; the top ten carry roughly a tenth. The sequenced sample was CD4+ or CD8+ T cells sorted from blood, obtained in a trial of the OX40 agonist ivuxolimab. The receptors were sampled from an adult with an advanced solid tumor such as melanoma, head and neck, liver or kidney cancer. Both conserved end residues are part of each CDR3. D genes are given only for firm matches.

v_call	cdr3_length	j_call	d_call	cdr3_aa
TRBV5-1	16	TRBJ2-7	TRBD1	CASSKAGTGGFYEQYF
TRBV10-3	11	TRBJ2-2	-	CAIGNTGELFF
TRBV5-4	16	TRBJ2-1	-	CASSLPLGLKGGEQFF
TRBV7-2	16	TRBJ1-2	TRBD1	CASSLTGGDKVYGYTF
TRBV27	15	TRBJ2-1	-	CASSSPTRPLNEQFF
TRBV5-1	14	TRBJ2-3	TRBD2	CASRGGLAGDTQYF
TRBV7-6	15	TRBJ2-1	-	CASSPRRSSYNEQFF
TRBV28	12	TRBJ1-1	-	CASRASRTEAFF
TRBV4-1	14	TRBJ1-2	-	CASSHERQGHGYTF
TRBV7-2	15	TRBJ2-3	-	CASSSGQRRTDTQYF
TRBV7-2	13	TRBJ1-2	-	CASAMVDSYGYTF
TRBV6-5	14	TRBJ1-5	TRBD1	CASSSGQGGKPQHF
TRBV9	16	TRBJ2-3	TRBD2	CASSPQKGLPTDTQYF
TRBV28	16	TRBJ1-5	TRBD1	CASSLNGGQGNQPQHF
TRBV7-2	11	TRBJ2-2	-	CASSLSGELFF
TRBV7-8	20	TRBJ2-3	TRBD2	CASSLDRTTLREESTDTQYF
TRBV29-1	14	TRBJ1-1	TRBD1	CSVDGTGWNTEAFF
TRBV6-5	13	TRBJ2-7	TRBD1	CATRTGVYYEQYF
TRBV4-3	16	TRBJ1-3	-	CVSSQDGASEGNTIYF
TRBV30	16	TRBJ1-2	TRBD1	CAWSKPGTGLKYGYTF
TRBV5-4	15	TRBJ2-5	TRBD2	CASSKVAGERETQYF
TRBV10-1	17	TRBJ2-1	-	CASSESLVTEPLDEQFF
TRBV6-6	14	TRBJ1-4	-	CASSPLPLRGKLFF
TRBV27	13	TRBJ2-7	TRBD2	CASRFPSGGPWFF
TRBV5-1	15	TRBJ2-7	-	CASSLMPSRTDEQYF
TRBV6-6	14	TRBJ2-7	-	CASSLGRGLYEQYF
TRBV5-1	14	TRBJ2-1	-	CASSGGIQGTEQFF
TRBV7-8	14	TRBJ1-4	TRBD1	CASSRGQGVEKLFF
TRBV18	14	TRBJ2-7	-	CASSPRQASYEQYF
TRBV28	15	TRBJ1-2	TRBD1	CASGSRGHINYGYTF
TRBV19	16	TRBJ2-2	TRBD2	CASSRSGTRETGELFF